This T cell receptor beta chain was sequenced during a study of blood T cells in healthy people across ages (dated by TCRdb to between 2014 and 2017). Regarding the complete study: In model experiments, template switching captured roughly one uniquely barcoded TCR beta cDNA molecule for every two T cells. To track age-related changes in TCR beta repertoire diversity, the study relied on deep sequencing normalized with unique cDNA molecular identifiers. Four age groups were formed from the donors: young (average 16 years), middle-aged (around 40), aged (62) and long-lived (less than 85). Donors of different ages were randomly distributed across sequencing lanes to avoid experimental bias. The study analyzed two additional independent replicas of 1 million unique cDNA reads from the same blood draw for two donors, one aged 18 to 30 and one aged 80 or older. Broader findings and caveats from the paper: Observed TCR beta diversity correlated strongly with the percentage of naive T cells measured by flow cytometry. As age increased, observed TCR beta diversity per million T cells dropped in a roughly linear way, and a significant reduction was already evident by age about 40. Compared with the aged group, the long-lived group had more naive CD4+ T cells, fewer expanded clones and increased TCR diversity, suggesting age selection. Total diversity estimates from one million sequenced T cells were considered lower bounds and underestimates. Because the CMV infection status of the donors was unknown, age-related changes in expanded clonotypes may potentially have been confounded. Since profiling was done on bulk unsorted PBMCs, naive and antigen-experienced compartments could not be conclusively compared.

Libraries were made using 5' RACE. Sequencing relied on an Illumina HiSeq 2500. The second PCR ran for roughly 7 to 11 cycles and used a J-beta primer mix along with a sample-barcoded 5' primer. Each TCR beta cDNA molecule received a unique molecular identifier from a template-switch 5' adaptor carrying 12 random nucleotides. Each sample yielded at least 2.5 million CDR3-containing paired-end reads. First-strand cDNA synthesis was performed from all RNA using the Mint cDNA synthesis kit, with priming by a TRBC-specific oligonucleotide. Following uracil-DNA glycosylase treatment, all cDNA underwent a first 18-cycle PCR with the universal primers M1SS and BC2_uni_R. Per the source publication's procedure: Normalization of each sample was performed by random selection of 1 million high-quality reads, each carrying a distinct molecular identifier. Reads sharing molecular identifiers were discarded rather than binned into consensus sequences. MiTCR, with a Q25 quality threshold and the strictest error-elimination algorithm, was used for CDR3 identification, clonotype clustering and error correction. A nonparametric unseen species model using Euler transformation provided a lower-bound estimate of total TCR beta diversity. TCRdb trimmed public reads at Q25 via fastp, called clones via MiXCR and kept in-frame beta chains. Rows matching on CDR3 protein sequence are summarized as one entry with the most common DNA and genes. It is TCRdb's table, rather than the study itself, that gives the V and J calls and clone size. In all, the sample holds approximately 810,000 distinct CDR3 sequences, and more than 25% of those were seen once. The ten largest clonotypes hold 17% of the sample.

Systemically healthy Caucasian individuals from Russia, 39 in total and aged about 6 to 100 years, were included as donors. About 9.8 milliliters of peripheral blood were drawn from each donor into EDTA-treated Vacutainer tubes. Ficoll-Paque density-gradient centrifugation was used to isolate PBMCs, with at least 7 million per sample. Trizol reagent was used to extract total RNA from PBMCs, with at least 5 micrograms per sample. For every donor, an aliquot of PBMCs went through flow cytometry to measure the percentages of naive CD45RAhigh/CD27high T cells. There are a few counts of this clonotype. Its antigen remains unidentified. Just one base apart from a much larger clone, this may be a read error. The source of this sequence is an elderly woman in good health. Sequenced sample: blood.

CDR3 sequence: CASSQVSSGIYNEQFF. The DNA sequence is given as TGTGCCAGCAGCCAAGTCTCTAGCGGCATCTACAATGAGCAGTTCTTC. The chain was built from TRBV4-2 and TRBJ2-1; 7 bases in between match TRBD2. The V end gives up 1 base and the J end 3 bases, leaving 6 bases in the junction not matched to a gene. Sequences LGHNA (CDR1) and YNFKEQ (CDR2) are obtained from the germline V gene. Including the terminal cysteine and phenylalanine, the CDR3 comprises 16 residues. Only the CDR3 part of the read is kept: 48 bases, read in frame from the first base.